Below are 19 T cell receptor beta chains sequenced from a single sample in a study of blood T cell repertoires in COVID-19 (dated by TCRdb to about 2020). Libraries were prepared through the immunoSEQ multiplex PCR assay. Imported from immuneACCESS, the table was reduced by TCRdb to in-frame sequences with V and J called. These copies leave out some clones; in studies compared against another copy, an unresolved V gene accounts for under half, and the cause of the remainder is not known. Within this sample are about 440,000 clones, with around 91% of them counted one time only. The ten most abundant clones make up approximately 0.55% of the sample. The specimen was PBMCs or T cells enriched from blood (not recorded which). Receptors were obtained from a man younger than 35 who had recovered from COVID-19.

The rearrangement uses TRBV7-9 and TRBJ1-2; possible D gene TRBD1, 6 bases. The CDR3 runs 12 residues. Germline CDR1 is SEHNR and CDR2 is FQNEAQ (reference sequence). With 3 bases removed from V and 7 bases from J, the gap between germline ends came to 9 bases. CDR3 DNA: TGTGCCAGCAGCTTCTACAGGGCTGGCTACACCTTC. As protein: CASSFYRAGYTF.

This chain uses TRBV19 with TRBJ2-7, with D possibly matching TRBD2 (5 bases). The germline V gene has CDR1 LNHDA and CDR2 SQIVND (reference sequence). V shed 3 bases and J shed 2 bases, with 11 bases lying between them. The CDR3 contains 14 residues. This chain's CDR3 is CASSMGVNPYEQYF. DNA for the CDR3: TGTGCCAGTAGTATGGGAGTGAATCCCTACGAGCAGTACTTC.

V usage is TRBV25-1 and J usage is TRBJ1-3; tentative D call: TRBD1 (6 bases). The germline gives CDR1 MGHDK, CDR2 SYGVNS. V lost 4 bases, J lost 3 bases, and 16 bases lay in between. The CDR3 is made up of 16 amino acids. Here the CDR3 DNA reads TGTGCCAGCAGTGTTGGGGGACAAGGAGTTGGAAACACCATATATTTT. Amino acids: CASSVGGQGVGNTIYF.

V gene TRBV23-1 combines with J gene TRBJ2-5; 9 bases are a match to TRBD1. TRBV23-1 is an open reading frame whose function is uncertain. The CDR3 spans 16 residues. Trimming took 2 bases from V and 5 from J; bases not matched to a gene: 9. The CDR3 sequence: CASSQPGTGNYETQYF. The CDR3 DNA reads as TGCGCCAGCAGTCAACCGGGGACAGGGAACTACGAGACCCAGTACTTC.

This sequence joins TRBV3-1 (or the pseudogene TRBV3-2) and TRBJ2-7; TRBD1 aligns across 7 bases. The CDR3 totals 15 residues. J lost 0 bases, V lost 1 base, and 3 bases had no gene match. Looked up from germline, CDR1 is LGHDT and CDR2 is YNNKEL (reference sequence). In DNA, the CDR3 is TGTGCCAGCAGCCAAGCGGGACAGACCTCCTACGAGCAGTACTTC. Residues: CASSQAGQTSYEQYF.

The rearrangement uses TRBV3-1 (or the pseudogene TRBV3-2) and TRBJ1-3; D possibly corresponds to TRBD1 (5 bases). V was shortened by 3 bases and J by 7 bases, with 19 bases between the two germline ends. This CDR3 is built from 16 residues. Germline V gives CDR1 LGHDT, CDR2 YNNKEL (reference sequence). The CDR3 DNA sequence: TGTGCCAGCAGCCAGGTATCAGGCAGGGTCCTGAACACCATATATTTT. Translating gives CASSQVSGRVLNTIYF.

V is TRBV3-1 (or the pseudogene TRBV3-2) and J is TRBJ2-2; D remains unclear. The germline V and J ends were trimmed by 6 bases and 5 bases, with 10 bases remaining between them. This CDR3 contains 13 residues. Germline loops: CDR1 LGHDT, CDR2 YNNKEL (reference sequence). The CDR3, as DNA: TGTGCCAGCAGTCCTGGCCTTACCGGGGAGCTGTTTTTT. It is translated as CASSPGLTGELFF.

The V and J genes are TRBV7-2 and TRBJ2-7; 9 bases match TRBD2. Germline V gene lookup returns CDR1 SGHTA and CDR2 FQGNSA. With V trimmed by 6 bases and J by 7 bases, 7 bases remained unmatched. The CDR3 totals 13 residues. The CDR3 DNA follows: TGTGCCAGCAGGGGTAGCGGGAGTCAAGAGCAGTACTTC. This gives the protein CASRGSGSQEQYF.

The chain links TRBV2 to TRBJ2-1, with 8 bases matching TRBD2. V lost 3 bases and J lost 7; bases outside the gene matches: 8. The CDR3 covers 15 residues. Germline V gives CDR1 SNHLY, CDR2 FYNNEI. Here the CDR3 DNA reads TGTGCCAGCAGTGAGAGGAGCGGGGGTAGGAATGAGCAGTTCTTC. It yields the protein CASSERSGGRNEQFF.

The rearrangement joins TRBV18 to TRBJ1-3; 7 bases agree with TRBD1. Germline V gene sequence: CDR1 KGHSH, CDR2 LQKENI. Unmatched junction bases numbered 7, after V lost 4 bases and J lost 1 base. This CDR3 is built from 16 residues. The chain's CDR3 is CASSRGTEASGNTIYF. As DNA, the CDR3 is TGTGCCAGCTCACGTGGGACAGAAGCATCTGGAAACACCATATATTTT. The whole variable domain, remainder taken from reference TRBV18 and TRBJ1-3, is NAGVMQNPRHLVRRRGQEARLRCSPMKGHSHVYWYRQLPEEGLKFMVYLQKENIIDESGMPKERFSAEFPKEGPSILRIQQVVRGDSAAYFCASSRGTEASGNTIYFGEGSWLTVV.

The V call is TRBV6-5, the J call TRBJ1-2; the match to TRBD1 covers 8 bases. The CDR3 runs 16 residues. Germline V gene lookup returns CDR1 MNHEY and CDR2 SVGAGI. The V gene end was trimmed by 4 bases and the J gene end by 5 bases; junction bases not matched to a gene: 12. CDR3 protein: CASSSNPRTGTYGYTF. CDR3 nucleotide sequence: TGTGCCAGCAGTTCAAACCCCCGGACAGGGACGTATGGCTACACCTTC.

The DNA for the CDR3 is TGTGCCAGCAGCATTACTAGCGGGAGCACAGATACGCAGTATTTT. Encoded protein: CASSITSGSTDTQYF. The chain carries TRBV7-9 and TRBJ2-3, with TRBD2 matching over 9 bases. The length of the CDR3 is 15 residues. V was clipped by 5 bases and J by 0 bases; unmatched bases: 3. Germline assignment: CDR1 SEHNR and CDR2 FQNEAQ (reference sequence).

The chain carries TRBV7-2 and TRBJ1-1; 9 nucleotides agree with TRBD1. Germline V CDR1 and CDR2: SGHTA, FQGNSA. The CDR3 sequence is 18 residues long. Losses at the gene ends were 2 bases for V and 0 bases for J; bases not matched to a gene: 10. This CDR3 is CASSLNVDRGRMNTEAFF. The CDR3 bases are TGTGCCAGCAGCTTAAACGTGGACAGGGGACGAATGAACACTGAAGCTTTCTTT.

The chain couples TRBV28 to TRBJ2-5; D remains unclear. There are 11 residues in the CDR3. V lost 6 bases, J lost 3 bases, and 5 bases lay in between. Germline-derived CDR1 and CDR2 are MDHEN and SYDVKM. The CDR3 DNA is TGTGCCAGCAGCCCAAAAGAGACCCAGTACTTC. Protein sequence: CASSPKETQYF.

V gene TRBV3-1 (or the pseudogene TRBV3-2) combines with J gene TRBJ1-3; no reliable D call. With 1 base removed from V and 4 bases from J, the gap between germline ends came to 2 bases. Germline V gene sequence: CDR1 LGHDT, CDR2 YNNKEL (reference sequence). This CDR3 is built from 12 residues. In DNA form, the CDR3 reads TGTGCCAGCAGCCAAGCGGGAAACACCATATATTTT. Translating gives CASSQAGNTIYF.

The chain uses TRBV3-1 (or the pseudogene TRBV3-2) and TRBJ1-2; 7 bases are shared with TRBD1. Germline assignment: CDR1 LGHDT and CDR2 YNNKEL (reference sequence). The CDR3 totals 15 residues. The ends lost 1 base at V and 2 bases at J; junction bases unmatched: 4. DNA of the CDR3: TGTGCCAGCAGCCAAGGACAGGGTAACAACTATGGCTACACCTTC. Protein product: CASSQGQGNNYGYTF.

This chain connects TRBV2 to TRBJ2-1, with a weak D call TRBD2 (6 bases). Germline values: CDR1 SNHLY, CDR2 FYNNEI. CDR3 length equals 13 residues. V lost 10 bases to trimming and J lost 5 bases, with 15 bases between them. CDR3 residues: CATSEAGNNEQFF. The DNA of the CDR3 is TGTGCCACGTCAGAGGCGGGGAACAATGAGCAGTTCTTC.

This clone was detected a few times. The chain has TRBV20-1 and TRBJ1-1; D uncertain. There are 11 residues in the CDR3. The V gene lost 3 bases and the J gene lost 1 base, with 3 bases spanning the gap. Germline V gene lookup returns CDR1 DFQATT and CDR2 SNEGSKA (reference sequence). CDR3 bases: TGCAGTGCTAGCAAGAACACTGAAGCTTTCTTT. Protein product: CSASKNTEAFF.

The gene calls are TRBV5-4 and TRBJ2-7, with D perhaps TRBD1 (5 bases). Germline CDR1 reads SGHNT; CDR2 reads YYREEE (reference sequence). The CDR3 length is 14 residues. The ends were cut back, 4 bases at V and 6 bases at J, with 17 bases in the middle. Written as DNA, the CDR3 is TGTGCCAGCAGCCGCCGGCCCCCAGGGCTCGAGCAGTACTTC. This codes for CASSRRPPGLEQYF.